The 22 T cell receptor beta chains presented below share a single source sample, sequenced in a study of regulatory T cells in long-lasting Graves disease (dated by TCRdb to about 2021). Libraries were made using multiplex PCR. TCRdb shows the sequencer as Illumina HiSeq 4000. CDR3 regions were amplified by Arm-PCR with iRepertoire HTBI primers to construct TCR beta libraries. TCRdb trimmed public reads at Q25 via fastp, called clones via MiXCR and kept in-frame beta chains. Identical CDR3 proteins give one entry, which carries the most common genes and DNA. This sample holds 600,000 to 800,000 distinct CDR3 sequences; 25% to 35% were observed only once. Of the sample, around 42% is held by the ten largest clones. Read against the paper, the sample's time point label means: persistent/refractory GD, antithyroid drugs over 5 years with positive TRAb. RNA was extracted from PBMCs in TRIzol for both TCR sequencing and RNA sequencing.

The input for sequencing was peripheral blood mononuclear cells (PBMCs), taken when the disease was refractory, from a patient treated with antithyroid drugs. The origin of the receptors is a female donor with Graves disease.

In this sample, this clonotype turned up a few times. A single base separates this from a much larger clone, so it may be a read error. The rearrangement uses TRBV28 and TRBJ1-2; 7 bases match TRBD1. This CDR3 is built from 13 residues. The ends lost 5 bases at V and 10 bases at J; junction bases unmatched: 10. CDR1 MDHEN and CDR2 SYDVKM come from the germline V gene. This chain's CDR3 is CASSPTGTEDYTF. CDR3 sequence (DNA): TGTGCCAGCAGTCCGACAGGGACGGAGGACTACACCTTC.

This clonotype was seen a few times. The rearrangement links TRBV9 to TRBJ1-2; D perhaps matches TRBD1 (5 bases). V lost 0 bases and J 4 bases, leaving 16 bases between the germline ends. The CDR3 totals 16 residues. Germline CDR1 and CDR2: SGDLS and YYNGEE. Here the CDR3 DNA reads TGTGCCAGCAGCGTAGAAGGGACGCAGAGAGGCTATGGCTACACCTTC. Translating it yields CASSVEGTQRGYGYTF.

This clonotype was observed a few times. The chain recombines TRBV12-3 or TRBV12-4 with TRBJ2-5; D is unresolved. This CDR3 spans 17 amino acids. Trimming removed 5 bases at V and 4 bases at J, with 23 bases between. The CDR3 DNA reads TGTGCCAGCAGTCCTACACCGCTCCAAGGAGATGGAGAGACCCAGTACTTC. It yields the protein CASSPTPLQGDGETQYF.

The chain recombines TRBV20-1 with TRBJ1-6; D is unresolved. Germline V lookup: CDR1 DFQATT, CDR2 SNEGSKA (reference sequence). V lost 3 bases to trimming and J lost 10 bases, with 16 bases between them. The CDR3 sequence is 14 residues long. In DNA form, the CDR3 reads TGCAGTGCTAGTATATCAGACTTCAACTCACCCCTCCACTTT. This translates into CSASISDFNSPLHF.

This sequence joins TRBV29-1 and TRBJ2-7, with a possible D match to TRBD2 (5 bases). The CDR3 contains 13 residues. V was clipped by 5 bases and J by 5 bases, with 16 bases between them. CDR1 is SQVTM and CDR2 is ANQGSEA in the germline V gene. CDR3 amino acids: CSVTGRTGDEQYF. DNA for the CDR3: TGCAGCGTTACCGGACGGACTGGCGACGAGCAGTACTTC.

This clonotype came up a few times. This chain connects TRBV29-1 to TRBJ1-1, with D possibly matching TRBD1 (6 bases). The V and J ends lost 6 bases and 1 base respectively, with 12 bases between them. Germline CDR1 reads SQVTM; CDR2 reads ANQGSEA. The CDR3 consists of 13 residues. CDR3 coding DNA: TGCAGCGTGAGGGGCAGGGGGAACACTGAAGCTTTCTTT. It codes for CSVRGRGNTEAFF.

CDR3 residues: CASRRTGRNQPQHF. For the CDR3, the DNA is TGTGCCAGTAGACGCACCGGTAGGAATCAGCCCCAGCATTTT. The chain has TRBV19 and TRBJ1-5; D ambiguous. This CDR3 is built from 14 residues. V lost 6 bases, J lost 4 bases, and 13 bases lay in between. Germline assignment: CDR1 LNHDA and CDR2 SQIVND (reference sequence).

The rearrangement joins TRBV20-1 to TRBJ1-3; D gene ambiguous. The CDR3 is 12 residues long. The V gene's germline CDR1 is DFQATT and CDR2 SNEGSKA (reference sequence). V was shortened by 2 bases and J by 8 bases, with 10 bases between the two germline ends. In nucleotides, the CDR3 is TGCAGTGCTAGATCCAGCGGGGACACCATATATTTT. It is translated as CSARSSGDTIYF.

This clonotype has a count of ten or more. V usage is TRBV6-5 and J usage is TRBJ1-6; possible D gene TRBD1, 6 bases. This CDR3 comprises 15 residues. The V end lost 0 bases, the J end lost 6 bases, and 9 bases lay between the germline ends. Germline-derived CDR1 and CDR2 are MNHEY and SVGAGI. DNA of the CDR3: TGTGCCAGCAGTTACTCCGGGGGGCCTAATTCACCCCTCCACTTT. Protein sequence: CASSYSGGPNSPLHF.

The chain couples TRBV12-3 or TRBV12-4 to TRBJ1-5; D ambiguous. The germline V and J ends were trimmed by 5 bases and 3 bases, with 11 bases remaining between them. The CDR3 sequence is 14 residues long. The CDR3 sequence is CASSLRSHNQPQHF. As DNA, the CDR3 is TGTGCCAGCAGTCTTCGCAGCCACAATCAGCCCCAGCATTTT.

This clonotype was seen more than once but under ten times. The chain has TRBV7-9 and TRBJ2-1, with D possibly being TRBD2 (6 bases). The CDR3 is 15 residues long. The germline V gene encodes CDR1 SEHNR and CDR2 FQNEAQ (reference sequence). V shed 2 bases and J shed 0 bases, with 8 bases lying between them. This CDR3 reads CASSLYGSSYNEQFF. The CDR3 region has the DNA TGTGCCAGCAGCTTATACGGGAGCTCCTACAATGAGCAGTTCTTC. Together with reference TRBV7-9 and TRBJ2-1, the CDR3 gives the full variable domain: DTGVSQNPRHKITKRGQNVTFRCDPISEHNRLYWYRQTLGQGPEFLTYFQNEAQLEKSRLLSDRFSAERPKGSFSTLEIQRTEQGDSAMYLCASSLYGSSYNEQFFGPGTRLTVL.

This clonotype was seen a few times. The genes are TRBV7-8 and TRBJ1-1; 7 bases agree with TRBD1. Germline CDR1 SGHVS, CDR2 FQNEAQ. The CDR3 consists of 13 residues. The J segment lost 1 base and the V segment lost 8 bases, leaving 4 bases of the junction unmatched. The CDR3 bases are TGTGCCAGCGGGACAGAGCAGAACACTGAAGCTTTCTTT. Translation gives CASGTEQNTEAFF.

At least ten counts were recorded for this clonotype. The genes are TRBV28 and TRBJ2-4; 12 bases are shared with TRBD2. V lost 7 bases, J lost 6 bases, and 7 bases stayed unmatched. There are 15 residues in the CDR3. The germline V gene encodes CDR1 MDHEN and CDR2 SYDVKM. The CDR3 sequence: CASTTGGLAGNIQYF. The CDR3 nucleotides are TGTGCCAGCACCACGGGGGGACTAGCGGGAAACATTCAGTACTTC.

V usage is TRBV7-4 and J usage is TRBJ1-5; no definite D call. CDR3 length: 14 amino acids. Germline CDR1 SGHVT, CDR2 SQSDAQ. V lost 1 base and J lost 5, with 9 bases in between. The DNA for the CDR3 is TGTGCCAGCAGCTTAGAGGACCACTATCAGCCCCAGCATTTT. Translated, it gives CASSLEDHYQPQHF.

This clonotype came up a few times. This chain connects TRBV27 to TRBJ1-2; no reliable D call. The CDR3 runs to 15 residues. With 5 bases removed from V and 4 bases from J, the gap between germline ends came to 17 bases. CDR1 and CDR2 from the germline V gene are MNHEY and SMNVEV (reference sequence). The chain's CDR3 is CASSPVGRPSYGYTF. The CDR3 DNA reads as TGTGCCAGCAGTCCCGTTGGGAGGCCCAGCTATGGCTACACCTTC.

This clonotype was recorded a few times. The rearrangement links TRBV19 to TRBJ1-2, with D unresolved. V lost 6 bases and J 2 bases, leaving 7 bases between the germline ends. Germline CDR1 reads LNHDA; CDR2 reads SQIVND (reference sequence). The CDR3 is made up of 12 amino acids. This CDR3 reads CASRMENYGYTF. The CDR3 DNA sequence: TGTGCCAGTAGGATGGAGAACTATGGCTACACCTTC.

The CDR3: CASSSTDLDEKLFF. The CDR3 nucleotides read TGTGCCAGCAGCTCCACAGACTTGGATGAAAAACTGTTTTTT. The gene calls are TRBV13 and TRBJ1-4; D unclear. V gave up 4 bases and J gave up 6 bases, with 12 bases separating them. This CDR3 comprises 14 residues. Germline lookup yields CDR1 PRHDT and CDR2 FYEKMQ (reference sequence).

This clonotype was detected many times. V gene TRBV6-1 combines with J gene TRBJ2-7, with TRBD1 identical over 9 bases. This CDR3 spans 15 amino acids. J was trimmed by 4 bases and V by 2 bases; bases with no gene match: 6. Germline lookup yields CDR1 MNHNS and CDR2 SASEGT. The CDR3 reads CASSERGTGRYEQYF. The CDR3 nucleotides read TGTGCCAGCAGTGAAAGAGGGACAGGGCGGTACGAGCAGTACTTC.

This rearrangement joins TRBV12-3 or TRBV12-4 to TRBJ1-5, with 8 bases that match TRBD1. V shed 4 bases and J 4 bases; nucleotides not matched to a gene: 9. The CDR3 contains 16 residues. The CDR3 sequence: CASSSRGTGGNQPQHF. In DNA, the CDR3 is TGTGCCAGCAGTTCACGCGGTACAGGGGGGAATCAGCCCCAGCATTTT.

The chain uses TRBV29-1 and TRBJ2-7, with D possibly being TRBD1 (6 bases). This CDR3 is built from 13 residues. Per the germline V gene, CDR1 is SQVTM and CDR2 is ANQGSEA. Trimming took 3 bases from V and 2 from J, leaving 11 bases between them. This chain's CDR3 is CSVDGQGPYEQYF. For the CDR3, the DNA is TGCAGCGTTGATGGGCAGGGGCCCTACGAGCAGTACTTC.

This clonotype has ten or more counts. The chain links TRBV7-9 to TRBJ1-2; weak D call: TRBD1 (5 bases). The CDR3 consists of 12 residues. Trimming pared 3 bases from V and 3 bases from J, leaving 5 bases between. The germline CDR1 and CDR2 sequences are SEHNR and FQNEAQ (reference sequence). The CDR3 bases are TGTGCCAGCAGCTTCAGGGACTATGGCTACACCTTC. Protein product: CASSFRDYGYTF.

The chain links TRBV19 to TRBJ2-7; D call uncertain. The germline V gene encodes CDR1 LNHDA and CDR2 SQIVND (reference sequence). The CDR3 sequence is 14 residues long. V shed 4 bases and J shed 0 bases, with 10 bases lying between them. The CDR3 DNA follows: TGTGCCAGTAGTACCAAAAGGAGCTCCTACGAGCAGTACTTC. It encodes CASSTKRSSYEQYF.